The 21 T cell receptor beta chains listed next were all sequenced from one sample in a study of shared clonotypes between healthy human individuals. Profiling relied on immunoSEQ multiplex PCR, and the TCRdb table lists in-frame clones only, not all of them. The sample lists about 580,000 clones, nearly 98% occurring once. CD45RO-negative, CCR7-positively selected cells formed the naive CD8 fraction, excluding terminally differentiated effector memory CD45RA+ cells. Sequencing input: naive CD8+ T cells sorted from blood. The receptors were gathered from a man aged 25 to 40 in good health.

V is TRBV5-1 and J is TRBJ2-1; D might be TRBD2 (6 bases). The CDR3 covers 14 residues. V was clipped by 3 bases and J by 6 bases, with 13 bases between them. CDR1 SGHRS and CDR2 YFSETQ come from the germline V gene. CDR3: CASSWIAESNEQFF. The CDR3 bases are TGCGCCAGCAGCTGGATAGCGGAGAGCAATGAGCAGTTCTTC.

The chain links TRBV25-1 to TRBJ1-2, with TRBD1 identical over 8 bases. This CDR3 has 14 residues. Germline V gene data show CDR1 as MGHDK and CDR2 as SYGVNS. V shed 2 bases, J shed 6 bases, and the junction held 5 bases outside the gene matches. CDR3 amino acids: CASSEAGGGDGYTF. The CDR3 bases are TGTGCCAGCAGTGAAGCAGGGGGCGGGGATGGCTACACCTTC.

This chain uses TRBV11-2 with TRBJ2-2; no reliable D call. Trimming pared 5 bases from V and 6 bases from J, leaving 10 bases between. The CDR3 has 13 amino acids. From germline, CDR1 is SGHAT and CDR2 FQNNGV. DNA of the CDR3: TGTGCCAGCAGCCTCACCCCTTCCGGGGAGCTGTTTTTT. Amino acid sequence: CASSLTPSGELFF.

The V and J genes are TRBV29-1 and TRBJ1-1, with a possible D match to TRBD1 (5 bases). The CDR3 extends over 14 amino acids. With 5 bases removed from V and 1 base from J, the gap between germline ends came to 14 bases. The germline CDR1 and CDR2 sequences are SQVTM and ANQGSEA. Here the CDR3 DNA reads TGCAGCGTTCCGAGGGGTAGGGCGAACACTGAAGCTTTCTTT. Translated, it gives CSVPRGRANTEAFF.

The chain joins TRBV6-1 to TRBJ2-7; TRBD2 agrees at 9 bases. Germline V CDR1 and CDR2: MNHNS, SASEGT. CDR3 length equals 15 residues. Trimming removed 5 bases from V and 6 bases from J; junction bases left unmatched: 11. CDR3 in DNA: TGTGCCAGCAGTTGGGAGCGGACTAGCGCGATCGAGCAGTACTTC. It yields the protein CASSWERTSAIEQYF.

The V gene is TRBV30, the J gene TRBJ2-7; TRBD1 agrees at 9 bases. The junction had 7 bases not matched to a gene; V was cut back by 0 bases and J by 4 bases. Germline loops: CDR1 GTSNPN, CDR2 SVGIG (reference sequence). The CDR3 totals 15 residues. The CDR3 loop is CAWSVGPGQGYEQYF. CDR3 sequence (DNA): TGTGCCTGGAGTGTAGGGCCCGGACAGGGGTACGAGCAGTACTTC.

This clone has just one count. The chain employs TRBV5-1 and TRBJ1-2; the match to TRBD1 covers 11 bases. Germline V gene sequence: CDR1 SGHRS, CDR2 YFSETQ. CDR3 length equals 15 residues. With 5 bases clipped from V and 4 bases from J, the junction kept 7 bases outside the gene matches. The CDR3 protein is CASRDPGQGGYGYTF. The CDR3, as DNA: TGCGCCAGCAGAGACCCGGGACAGGGGGGCTATGGCTACACCTTC.

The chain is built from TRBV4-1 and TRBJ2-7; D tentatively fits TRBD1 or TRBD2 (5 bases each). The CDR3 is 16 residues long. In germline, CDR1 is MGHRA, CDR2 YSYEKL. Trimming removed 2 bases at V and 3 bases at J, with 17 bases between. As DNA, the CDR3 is TGCGCCAGCAGCCAACTGCCAGGGACCATATTCTACGAGCAGTACTTC. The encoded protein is CASSQLPGTIFYEQYF.

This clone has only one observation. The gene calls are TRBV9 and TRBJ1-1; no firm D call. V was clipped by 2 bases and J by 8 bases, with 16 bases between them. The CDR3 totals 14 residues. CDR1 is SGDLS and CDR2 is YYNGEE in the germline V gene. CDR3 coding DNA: TGTGCCAGCAGCGTCGGGAGTATGGGAACAGAAGCTTTCTTT. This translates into CASSVGSMGTEAFF.

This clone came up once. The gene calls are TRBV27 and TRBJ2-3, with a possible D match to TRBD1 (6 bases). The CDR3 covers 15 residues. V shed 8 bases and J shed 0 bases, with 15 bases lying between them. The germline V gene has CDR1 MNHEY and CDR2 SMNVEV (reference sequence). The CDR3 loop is CASAGTLSSTDTQYF. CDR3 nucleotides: TGTGCCAGCGCCGGGACACTCTCTAGCACAGATACGCAGTATTTT.

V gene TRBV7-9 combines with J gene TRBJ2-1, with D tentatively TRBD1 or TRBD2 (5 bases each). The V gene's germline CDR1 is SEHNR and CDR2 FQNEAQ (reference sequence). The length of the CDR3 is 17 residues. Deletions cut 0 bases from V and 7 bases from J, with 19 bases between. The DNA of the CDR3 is TGTGCCAGCAGCTTAGCTGTTCCCGGGACGATAGGGAATGAGCAGTTCTTC. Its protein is CASSLAVPGTIGNEQFF.

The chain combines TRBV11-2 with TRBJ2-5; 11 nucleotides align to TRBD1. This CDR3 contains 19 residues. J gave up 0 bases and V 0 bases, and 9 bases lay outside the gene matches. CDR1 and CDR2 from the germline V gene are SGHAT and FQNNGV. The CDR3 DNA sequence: TGTGCCAGCAGCTTAGATCTGCAATGGGACAGGGGGAACCAAGAGACCCAGTACTTC. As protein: CASSLDLQWDRGNQETQYF.

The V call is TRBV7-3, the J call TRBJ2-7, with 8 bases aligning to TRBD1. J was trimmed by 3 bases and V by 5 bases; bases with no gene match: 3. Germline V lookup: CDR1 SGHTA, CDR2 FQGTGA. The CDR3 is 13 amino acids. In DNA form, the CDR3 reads TGTGCCAGCAGCGCCGGGACAGGCTACGAGCAGTACTTC. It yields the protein CASSAGTGYEQYF. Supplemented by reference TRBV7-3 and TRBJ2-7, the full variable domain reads GAGVSQTPSNKVTEKGKYVELRCDPISGHTALYWYRQSLGQGPEFLIYFQGTGAADDSGLPNDRFFAVRPEGSVSTLKIQRTERGDSAVYLCASSAGTGYEQYFGPGTRLTVT.

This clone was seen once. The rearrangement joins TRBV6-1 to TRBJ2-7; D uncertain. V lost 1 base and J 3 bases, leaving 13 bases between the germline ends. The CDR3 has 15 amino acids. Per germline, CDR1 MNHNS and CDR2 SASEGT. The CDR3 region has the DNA TGTGCCAGCAGTGAAGTGCTGCGGCCGGGCTACGAGCAGTACTTC. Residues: CASSEVLRPGYEQYF.

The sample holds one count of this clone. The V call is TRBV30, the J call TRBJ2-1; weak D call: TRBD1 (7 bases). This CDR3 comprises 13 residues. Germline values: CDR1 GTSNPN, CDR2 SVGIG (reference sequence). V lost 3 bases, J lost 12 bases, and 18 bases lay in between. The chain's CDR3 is CAWSTTGAGGQFF. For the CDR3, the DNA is TGTGCCTGGAGCACTACAGGGGCCGGGGGGCAGTTCTTC. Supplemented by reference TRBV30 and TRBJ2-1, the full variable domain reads SQTIHQWPATLVQPVGSPLSLECTVEGTSNPNLYWYRQAAGRGLQLLFYSVGIGQISSEVPQNLSASRPQDRQFILSSKKLLLSDSGFYLCAWSTTGAGGQFFGPGTRLTVL.

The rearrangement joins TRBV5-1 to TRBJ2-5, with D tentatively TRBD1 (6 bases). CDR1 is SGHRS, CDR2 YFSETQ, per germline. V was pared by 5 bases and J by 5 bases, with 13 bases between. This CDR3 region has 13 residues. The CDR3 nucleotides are TGCGCCAGCAGAAGCAGGGGAATCGAGACCCAGTACTTC. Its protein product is CASRSRGIETQYF. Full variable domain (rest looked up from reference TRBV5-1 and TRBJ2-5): KAGVTQTPRYLIKTRGQQVTLSCSPISGHRSVSWYQQTPGQGLQFLFEYFSETQRNKGNFPGRFSGRQFSNSRSEMNVSTLELGDSALYLCASRSRGIETQYFGPGTRLLVL.

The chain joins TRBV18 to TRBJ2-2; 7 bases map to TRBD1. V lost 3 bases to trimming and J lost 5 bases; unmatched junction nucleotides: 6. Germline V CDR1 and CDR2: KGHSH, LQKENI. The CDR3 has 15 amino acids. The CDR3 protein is CASSPRTGFTGELFF. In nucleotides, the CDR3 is TGTGCCAGCTCACCCCGGACAGGATTTACCGGGGAGCTGTTTTTT.

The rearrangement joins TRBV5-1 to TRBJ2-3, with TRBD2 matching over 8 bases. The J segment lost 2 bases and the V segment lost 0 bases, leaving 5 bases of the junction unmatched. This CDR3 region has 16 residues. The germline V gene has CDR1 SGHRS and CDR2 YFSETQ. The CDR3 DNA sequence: TGCGCCAGCAGCTTGGCAGGGCGGGAGGTCACAGATACGCAGTATTTT. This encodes CASSLAGREVTDTQYF.

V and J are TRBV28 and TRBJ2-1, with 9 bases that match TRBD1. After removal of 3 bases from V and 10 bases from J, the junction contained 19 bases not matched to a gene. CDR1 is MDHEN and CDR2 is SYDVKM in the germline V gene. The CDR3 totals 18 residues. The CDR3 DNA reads TGTGCCAGCAGTTTTCTGTTGGGGGAGACAGGGGGTCCAACGGAGCAGTTCTTC. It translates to CASSFLLGETGGPTEQFF.

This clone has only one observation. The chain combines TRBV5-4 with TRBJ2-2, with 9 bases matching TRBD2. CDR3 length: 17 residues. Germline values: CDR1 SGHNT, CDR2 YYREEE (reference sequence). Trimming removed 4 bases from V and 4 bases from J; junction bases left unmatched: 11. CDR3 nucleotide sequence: TGTGCCAGCAGCCCGACCGGAGCGGGAGGTGGCACCGGGGAGCTGTTTTTT. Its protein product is CASSPTGAGGGTGELFF.

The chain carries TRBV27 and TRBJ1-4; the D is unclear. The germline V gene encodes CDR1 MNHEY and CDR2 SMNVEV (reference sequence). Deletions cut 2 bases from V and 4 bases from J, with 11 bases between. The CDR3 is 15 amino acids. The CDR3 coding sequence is TGTGCCAGCAGTTTAAAGCAGGACCTTAATGAAAAACTGTTTTTT. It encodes CASSLKQDLNEKLFF. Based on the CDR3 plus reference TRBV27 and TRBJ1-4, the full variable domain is EAQVTQNPRYLITVTGKKLTVTCSQNMNHEYMSWYRQDPGLGLRQIYYSMNVEVTDKGDVPEGYKVSRKEKRNFPLILESPSPNQTSLYFCASSLKQDLNEKLFFGSGTQLSVL.